This T cell receptor beta chain appears in the sequencing data of a study of CD8 T cells in Susac syndrome. Overall study results and limits: Acknowledgment was made by the study that its TCR sequencing and HLA analysis involved a relatively small number of individuals.

On this clonotype: What it recognizes is unknown.

The RNA, about 0.5 to 1 ug, was put through reverse transcription using random hexamers. Multiplex PCR with immunoSEQ amplified the TCR beta CDR3 across 54 Vbeta and 13 Jbeta. TCRdb re-called the immunoSEQ multiplex PCR reads through MiXCR, storing one row per CDR3 protein. The table records 180,000 or so distinct CDR3 sequences, around 96% of them present only once. Germline CDR1 and CDR2: SNHLY and FYNNEI. The CDR3 is 15 residues long. The J segment lost 2 bases and the V segment lost 8 bases, leaving 9 bases of the junction unmatched. This TCR derives from a human donor in good health. The chain is built from TRBV2 and TRBJ2-1, with 7 bases that match TRBD2. The sample was CD4+ T cells from PBMCs. CDR3 sequence reads: CASPPTAGAYNEQFF. The CDR3 nucleotides are TGTGCCAGCCCCCCGACGGCGGGGGCCTACAATGAGCAGTTCTTC.